A selection of T cell receptor beta chains follows, all from one sample in a study of blood T cell repertoires in COVID-19. TCRdb keeps only in-frame clones here, not all; method: immunoSEQ multiplex PCR. The table shows some 160,000 clones, with roughly nine tenths occurring only once. The specimen sequenced was peripheral blood. These receptor sequences come from a man between 60 and 75 years old with acute or convalescent COVID-19. Each CDR3 is given with its conserved first and last residue. The order of the fields is D gene, CDR3 length, clone size, V gene, J gene, CDR3 DNA, CDR3 protein. A D gene is named only where the DNA matches it firmly. Clone size is not always given. Where it is, it says once, few, many or a class for expanded clones.

TRBD1,15,.,TRBV6-5,TRBJ2-1,TGTGCCAGCAGCACGGACAGGGGAGCCTACAATGAGCAGTTCTTC,CASSTDRGAYNEQFF
.,14,.,TRBV30,TRBJ1-6,TGTGCCTGGAGAAGGGGGAAAGAAAATTCACCCCTCCACTTT,CAWRRGKENSPLHF
TRBD1,14,.,TRBV7-9,TRBJ2-5,TGTGCCAGCAGCGAACAGGGGAATCAAGAGACCCAGTACTTC,CASSEQGNQETQYF
.,11,.,TRBV19,TRBJ1-2,TGTGCCAGTACCTCCTGGGCTGGCTACACCTTC,CASTSWAGYTF
TRBD1,13,.,TRBV9,TRBJ1-2,TGTGCCAGCAGCTCGGGACAGGGTTATGGCTACACCTTC,CASSSGQGYGYTF
TRBD1,13,.,TRBV10-3,TRBJ1-5,TGTGCCATCAGTGAAGGACAGGGGCAGCCCCAGCATTTT,CAISEGQGQPQHF
.,13,few,TRBV6-5,TRBJ1-1,TGTGCCAGCAGTTACGACAACCACAGGGAAGCTTTCTTT,CASSYDNHREAFF
TRBD1,15,.,TRBV24-1,TRBJ1-2,TGTGCCACCAGTGATTTGCAAGGACAGGCCGGCAGCTACACCTTC,CATSDLQGQAGSYTF
.,15,.,TRBV4-1,TRBJ2-3,TGCGCCAGCAGCCATCAGGATCCTAGCACAGATACGCAGTATTTT,CASSHQDPSTDTQYF
.,14,.,TRBV9,TRBJ1-6,TGTGCCAGCAGGGCGGGGACGGGTAATTCACCCCTCCACTTT,CASRAGTGNSPLHF
TRBD1,14,.,TRBV18,TRBJ1-3,TGTGCCAGCTCACCAGACAGGGGGATAAACACCATATATTTT,CASSPDRGINTIYF
TRBD1,14,.,TRBV5-1,TRBJ2-7,TGCGCCAGCAGCACGGGACAGGGAACCTACGAGCAGTACTTC,CASSTGQGTYEQYF
TRBD1,14,.,TRBV19,TRBJ1-4,TGTGCCAGTAGAACACAGGGGCGTAATGAAAAACTGTTTTTT,CASRTQGRNEKLFF
.,13,.,TRBV7-9,TRBJ1-5,TGTGCCAGCAGCTTGAGTACTAATCAGCCCCAGCATTTT,CASSLSTNQPQHF
TRBD2,15,.,TRBV5-1,TRBJ2-1,TGCGCCAGCAGCCTGGGACTAGCGGGGGGGCATGAGCAGTTCTTC,CASSLGLAGGHEQFF
.,13,.,TRBV7-2,TRBJ1-2,TGTGCCAGCAGCCCTGACAGTAACTATGGCTACACCTTC,CASSPDSNYGYTF
.,11,.,TRBV20-1,TRBJ1-6,TGCAGTGCTAGAGGGCCAGGACCCCTCCACTTT,CSARGPGPLHF
.,15,.,TRBV3-1/TRBV3-2,TRBJ2-2,TGTGCCAGCAGTCCTAGCCTCCATAAAGGCGGGGAGCTGTTTTTT,CASSPSLHKGGELFF
.,15,.,TRBV5-7,TRBJ1-5,TGTGCCAGCACCGGGGCGGGAGGGCCCCATCAGCCCCAGCATTTT,CASTGAGGPHQPQHF
TRBD1,15,.,TRBV6-5,TRBJ2-7,TGTGCCAGCAGCTACAGGGGCTTTACCTCCTACGAGCAGTACTTC,CASSYRGFTSYEQYF
.,13,.,TRBV2,TRBJ1-2,TGTGCCAGCAGTGAGGAGGGCTTTGGAGGCTACACCTTC,CASSEEGFGGYTF
.,13,once,TRBV19,TRBJ1-5,TGTGCCAGTAGTTGGGGGACAAATCAGCCCCAGCATTTT,CASSWGTNQPQHF
.,15,.,TRBV27,TRBJ1-6,TGTGCCAGCAGCCTTGACAGGCTGAATAATTCACCCCTCCACTTT,CASSLDRLNNSPLHF
TRBD1,17,few,TRBV4-2,TRBJ1-1,TGTGCCAGCAGCCAAGATGATTGGACAGGGGGGGACACTGAAGCTTTCTTT,CASSQDDWTGGDTEAFF
TRBD1,16,.,TRBV5-6,TRBJ1-3,TGTGCCAGCAGCTTTCCGGGACAGGGTTACGGAAACACCATATATTTT,CASSFPGQGYGNTIYF
.,13,once,TRBV12-3/TRBV12-4,TRBJ1-5,TGTGCCAGCAGTCCAGGGGTAATTCAGCCCCAGCATTTT,CASSPGVIQPQHF
.,16,.,TRBV7-2,TRBJ1-5,TGTGCCAGCAGCTTAGTAGCGGGGTATAGCAATCAGCCCCAGCATTTT,CASSLVAGYSNQPQHF
.,14,.,TRBV29-1,TRBJ1-2,TGCAGCGCTGTCCCTATAGACAGTGAGGATGGCTACACCTTC,CSAVPIDSEDGYTF
TRBD1,13,.,TRBV2,TRBJ2-2,TGTGCCACCCTACCAGGGGGTCCCGGGGAGCTGTTTTTT,CATLPGGPGELFF
TRBD2,16,.,TRBV11-2,TRBJ2-3,TGTGCCAGCAGCTTAGGGAATAGCGGGGGCCCAGATACGCAGTATTTT,CASSLGNSGGPDTQYF
.,16,.,TRBV29-1,TRBJ1-2,TGCAGCGCGTCCCGGGACACATCCGATTCTAACTATGGCTACACCTTC,CSASRDTSDSNYGYTF
.,17,.,TRBV6-2/TRBV6-3,TRBJ1-6,TGTGCCAGCAGCCAGACCGACATTCTCTCCTATAATTCACCCCTCCACTTT,CASSQTDILSYNSPLHF
.,12,.,TRBV12-3/TRBV12-4,TRBJ1-6,TGTGCCAGCAACAGGGCGAATTCACCCCTCCACTTT,CASNRANSPLHF
.,11,.,TRBV7-3,TRBJ2-6,TGTGCCAGCAGCTCCTCCAACGTCCTGACTTTC,CASSSSNVLTF
TRBD2,18,.,TRBV7-9,TRBJ2-2,TGTGCCAGCAGCTTACCCCTAGCGGGGGGGCCGAGCACCGGGGAGCTGTTTTTT,CASSLPLAGGPSTGELFF
.,11,.,TRBV30,TRBJ2-3,TGTGCCTGGAGTGTACGGGATACGCAGTATTTT,CAWSVRDTQYF
.,16,.,TRBV4-2,TRBJ2-3,TGTGCCAGCAGCCAAGGGGGGGGGCCAACCACAGATACGCAGTATTTT,CASSQGGGPTTDTQYF
.,14,.,TRBV12-5,TRBJ1-3,TGTGCTAGTGGTGCCGGTCAGGTCGGAAACACCATATATTTT,CASGAGQVGNTIYF
TRBD2,17,.,TRBV19,TRBJ2-3,TGTGCCAGTAGTATAGGGGGACTAGCGGGGGGCACAGATACGCAGTATTTT,CASSIGGLAGGTDTQYF
.,15,.,TRBV27,TRBJ1-4,TGTGCCAGCACCCGGGTAGGGGGAGTTAATGAAAAACTGTTTTTT,CASTRVGGVNEKLFF
TRBD1,14,.,TRBV18,TRBJ1-5,TGTGCCAGCTCACCGGACAGGGCTCAGCAGCCCCAGCATTTT,CASSPDRAQQPQHF
.,13,.,TRBV25-1,TRBJ2-2,TGTGCCAGCAGTGAATACCGCACCGGGGAGCTGTTTTTT,CASSEYRTGELFF
.,14,.,TRBV5-1,TRBJ1-2,TGCGCCAGCAGTTACGGAACAGGGTACAATGGCTACACCTTC,CASSYGTGYNGYTF
.,15,.,TRBV11-2,TRBJ1-3,TGTGCCAGCAGCCTGGACTTGAGCTCTGGAAACACCATATATTTT,CASSLDLSSGNTIYF
TRBD1,13,.,TRBV6-4,TRBJ2-1,TGTGCCACCGTCGAGCCCGACAGGGTCGGGCAGTTCTTC,CATVEPDRVGQFF
TRBD1,17,.,TRBV19,TRBJ1-1,TGTGCCAGTAGCCTACAGTGGGGCTATACAGGGGACACTGAAGCTTTCTTT,CASSLQWGYTGDTEAFF
.,16,.,TRBV4-1,TRBJ2-2,TGCGCCAGCAGCCAAGAACGGGGATTAGGAACCGGGGAGCTGTTTTTT,CASSQERGLGTGELFF
.,13,.,TRBV18,TRBJ1-2,TGTGCCAGCTCATCAGATCGGACAAGTGGCTACACCTTC,CASSSDRTSGYTF
.,14,.,TRBV5-1,TRBJ1-1,TGCGCCAGCAGCTTGGACAGGGTTACTACTGAAGCTTTCTTT,CASSLDRVTTEAFF
.,13,.,TRBV5-1,TRBJ2-3,TGCGCCAGCAGCTTGGTTCGAGGAGATACGCAGTATTTT,CASSLVRGDTQYF
.,16,.,TRBV4-3,TRBJ1-2,TGCGCCAGCAGCCAAAACCTCCAGGGCCTAGTGGAAGGCTACACCTTC,CASSQNLQGLVEGYTF